This T cell receptor beta chain was profiled in a study of vaccination and CD4 T cells after COVID-19. Study summary: Post-COVID sampling occurred a median approximately 100 days after diagnosis (range 35 to 161). Stimulation of cells relied on overlapping spike peptides derived from SARS-CoV-2, HCoV-NL63, HCoV-OC43 and HCoV-229E.

The V and J ends lost 6 bases and 2 bases respectively, with 11 bases between them. The CDR3 length is 14 residues. Germline values: CDR1 MNHEY, CDR2 SMNVEV (reference sequence). At the Johns Hopkins FTIC core, DNA taken from cultured CD4+ T cells was sequenced by way of the Oncomine TCR Beta short-read assay. MiXCR, applied by TCRdb to the PCR reads, yields one record per CDR3 protein. Of some 13,000 distinct CDR3 sequences in the sample, approximately 71% were seen once. This sample's treatment: roughly 10-day PBMC culture with coronavirus spike peptide pools or control peptides (ViraFEST assay). This clonotype came up once. Its antigen remains unknown.

The sequence came from a human donor who had recovered from COVID-19. The sample comprised CD4+ T cells from blood, cultured in vitro. The chain is built from TRBV27 and TRBJ1-5; no definite D call. The CDR3 nucleotides are TGTGCCAGCAGAAACATACTGGGCAATCAGCCCCAGCATTTT. Protein: CASRNILGNQPQHF.